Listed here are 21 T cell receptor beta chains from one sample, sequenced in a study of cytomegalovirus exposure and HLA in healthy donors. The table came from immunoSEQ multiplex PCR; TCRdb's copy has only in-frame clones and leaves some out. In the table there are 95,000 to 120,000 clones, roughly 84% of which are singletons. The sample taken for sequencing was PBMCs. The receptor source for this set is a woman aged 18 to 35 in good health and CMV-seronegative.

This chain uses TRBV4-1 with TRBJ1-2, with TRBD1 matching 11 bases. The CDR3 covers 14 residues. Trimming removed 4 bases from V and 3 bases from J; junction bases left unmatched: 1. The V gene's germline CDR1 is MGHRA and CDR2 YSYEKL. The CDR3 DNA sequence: TGCGCCAGCAGCCGGACAGGGGGCCACTATGGCTACACCTTC. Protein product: CASSRTGGHYGYTF.

The CDR3 spells CASSIGQIGSPLHF. As DNA, the CDR3 is TGTGCCAGCAGTATCGGACAGATAGGTTCACCCCTCCACTTT. J is TRBJ1-6 and V is TRBV27; D might be TRBD1 (6 bases). The CDR3 has 14 residues. The V gene's germline CDR1 is MNHEY and CDR2 SMNVEV (reference sequence). V dropped 5 bases and J dropped 9 bases, with 14 bases sitting between them.

The DNA of the CDR3 is TGTGCCATCAGGCAGGACAGCGGACTTCAAGAGACCCAGTACTTC. This gives the protein CAIRQDSGLQETQYF. The V and J genes are TRBV10-3 and TRBJ2-5, with D possibly TRBD1 on 6 matching bases. With 6 bases removed from V and 2 bases from J, the gap between germline ends came to 16 bases. CDR3 size: 15 residues. Germline CDR1 and CDR2: ENHRY and SYGVKD.

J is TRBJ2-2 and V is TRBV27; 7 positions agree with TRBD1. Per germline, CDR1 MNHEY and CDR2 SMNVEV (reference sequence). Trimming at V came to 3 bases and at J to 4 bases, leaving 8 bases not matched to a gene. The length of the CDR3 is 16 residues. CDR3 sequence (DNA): TGTGCCAGCAGTTTGCGAGGGGGCTATGCCACCGGGGAGCTGTTTTTT. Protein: CASSLRGGYATGELFF.

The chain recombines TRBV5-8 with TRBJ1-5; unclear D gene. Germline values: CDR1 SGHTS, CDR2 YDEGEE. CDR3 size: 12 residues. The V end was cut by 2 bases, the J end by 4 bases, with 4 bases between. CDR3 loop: CASSFLNQPQHF. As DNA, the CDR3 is TGTGCCAGCAGCTTCCTAAATCAGCCCCAGCATTTT.

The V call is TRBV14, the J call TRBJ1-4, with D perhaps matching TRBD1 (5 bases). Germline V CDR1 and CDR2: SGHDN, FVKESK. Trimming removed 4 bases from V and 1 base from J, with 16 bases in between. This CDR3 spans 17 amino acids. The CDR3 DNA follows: TGTGCCAGCAGCCTATCCCAGGGTTGGGGAACTAATGAAAAACTGTTTTTT. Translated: CASSLSQGWGTNEKLFF.

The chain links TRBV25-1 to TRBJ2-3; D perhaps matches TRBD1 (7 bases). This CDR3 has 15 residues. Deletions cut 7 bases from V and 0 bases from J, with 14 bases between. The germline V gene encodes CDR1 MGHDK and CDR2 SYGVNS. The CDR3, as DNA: TGTGCCAGCATGGAGGGGGCGGCTAGCACAGATACGCAGTATTTT. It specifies CASMEGAASTDTQYF.

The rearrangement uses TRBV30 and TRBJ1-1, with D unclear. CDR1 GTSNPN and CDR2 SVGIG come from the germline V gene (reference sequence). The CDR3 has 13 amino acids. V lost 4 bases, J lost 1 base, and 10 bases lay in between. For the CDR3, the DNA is TGTGCCTGGATGGCCAACCCGAACACTGAAGCTTTCTTT. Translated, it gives CAWMANPNTEAFF.

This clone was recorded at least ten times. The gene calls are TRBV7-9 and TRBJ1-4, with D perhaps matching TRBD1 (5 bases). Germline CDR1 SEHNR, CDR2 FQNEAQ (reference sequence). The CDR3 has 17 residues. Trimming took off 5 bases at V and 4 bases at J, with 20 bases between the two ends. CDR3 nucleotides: TGTGCCAGCAGCCCGCCCCAGGGTCTAGGTGATAATGAAAAACTGTTTTTT. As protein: CASSPPQGLGDNEKLFF.

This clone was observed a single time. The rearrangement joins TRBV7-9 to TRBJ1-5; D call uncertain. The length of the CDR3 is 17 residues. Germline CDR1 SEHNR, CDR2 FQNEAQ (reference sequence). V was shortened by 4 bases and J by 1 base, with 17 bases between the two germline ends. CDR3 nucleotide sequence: TGTGCCAGCAGCTCGTCCAATCGGATGGAGAGCAATCAGCCCCAGCATTTT. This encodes CASSSSNRMESNQPQHF. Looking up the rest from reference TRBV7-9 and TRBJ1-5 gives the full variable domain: DTGVSQNPRHKITKRGQNVTFRCDPISEHNRLYWYRQTLGQGPEFLTYFQNEAQLEKSRLLSDRFSAERPKGSFSTLEIQRTEQGDSAMYLCASSSSNRMESNQPQHFGDGTRLSIL.

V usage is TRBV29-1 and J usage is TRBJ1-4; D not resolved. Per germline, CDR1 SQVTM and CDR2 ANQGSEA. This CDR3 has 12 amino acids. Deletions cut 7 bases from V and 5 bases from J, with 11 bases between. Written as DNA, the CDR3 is TGCAGCGCAGGAAGCTCGAATGAAAAACTGTTTTTT. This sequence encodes CSAGSSNEKLFF.

CDR3 sequence (DNA): TGTGCCAGCAGGAAAGAGGGTCCTATGTTGGGGACTGAAGCTTTCTTT. Translating it yields CASRKEGPMLGTEAFF. The rearrangement uses TRBV2 and TRBJ1-1, with D hard to call. CDR1 SNHLY and CDR2 FYNNEI come from the germline V gene. CDR3 length: 16 amino acids. Trimming shortened V by 6 bases and J by 5 bases, and 22 bases separated the two germline ends.

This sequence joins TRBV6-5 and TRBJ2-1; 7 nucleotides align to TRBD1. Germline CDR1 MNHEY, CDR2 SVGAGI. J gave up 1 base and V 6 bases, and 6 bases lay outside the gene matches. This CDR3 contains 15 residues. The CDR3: CASRGRQGSYNEQFF. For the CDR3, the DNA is TGTGCCAGCAGGGGCCGACAGGGTTCCTACAATGAGCAGTTCTTC.

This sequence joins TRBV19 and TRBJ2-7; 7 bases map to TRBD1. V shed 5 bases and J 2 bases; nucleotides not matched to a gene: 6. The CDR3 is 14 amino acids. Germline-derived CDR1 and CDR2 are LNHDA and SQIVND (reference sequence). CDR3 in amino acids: CASSLTGMAYEQYF. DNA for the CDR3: TGTGCCAGTAGTCTGACAGGGATGGCCTACGAGCAGTACTTC. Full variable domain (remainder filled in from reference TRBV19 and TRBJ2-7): DGGITQSPKYLFRKEGQNVTLSCEQNLNHDAMYWYRQDPGQGLRLIYYSQIVNDFQKGDIAEGYSVSREKKESFPLTVTSAQKNPTAFYLCASSLTGMAYEQYFGPGTRLTVT.

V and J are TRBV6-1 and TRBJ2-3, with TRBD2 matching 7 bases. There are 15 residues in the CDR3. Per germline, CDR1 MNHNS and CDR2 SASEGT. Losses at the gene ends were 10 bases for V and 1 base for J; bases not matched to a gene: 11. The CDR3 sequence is CATASFAGGTDTQYF. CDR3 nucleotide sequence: TGTGCCACCGCATCCTTCGCGGGGGGCACAGATACGCAGTATTTT.

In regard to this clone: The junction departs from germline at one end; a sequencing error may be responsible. The CDR3 region has the DNA TGTGCCAGCAGCGTAGTCAGGGGGCACTTC. It yields the protein CASSVVRGHF. V usage is TRBV9 and J usage is TRBJ2-4; 8 bases align to TRBD1. CDR1 and CDR2 (germline): SGDLS, YYNGEE. The CDR3 loop spans 10 amino acids.

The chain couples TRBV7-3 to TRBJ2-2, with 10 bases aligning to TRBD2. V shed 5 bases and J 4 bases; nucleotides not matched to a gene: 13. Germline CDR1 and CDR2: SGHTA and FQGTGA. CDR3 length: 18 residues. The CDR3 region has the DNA TGTGCCAGCAGCCCCAGCGGGGGGGCCTTGAGGAGCACCGGGGAGCTGTTTTTT. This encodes CASSPSGGALRSTGELFF.

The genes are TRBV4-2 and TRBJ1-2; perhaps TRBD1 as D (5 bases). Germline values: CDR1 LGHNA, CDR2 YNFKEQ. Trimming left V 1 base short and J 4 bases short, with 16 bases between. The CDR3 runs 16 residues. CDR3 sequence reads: CASSQAQAQDIYGYTF. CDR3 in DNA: TGTGCCAGCAGCCAAGCTCAGGCCCAGGACATCTATGGCTACACCTTC.

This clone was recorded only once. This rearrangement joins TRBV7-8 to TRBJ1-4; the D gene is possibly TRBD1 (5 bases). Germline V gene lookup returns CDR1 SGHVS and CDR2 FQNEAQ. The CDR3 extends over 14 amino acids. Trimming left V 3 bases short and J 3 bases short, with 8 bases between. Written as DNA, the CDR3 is TGTGCCAGCAGCTTTGGGGGGTCTAATGAAAAACTGTTTTTT. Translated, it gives CASSFGGSNEKLFF.

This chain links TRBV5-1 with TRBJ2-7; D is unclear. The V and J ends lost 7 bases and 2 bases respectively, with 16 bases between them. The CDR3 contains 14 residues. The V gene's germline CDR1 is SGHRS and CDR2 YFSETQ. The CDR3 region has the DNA TGCGCCAGCGCCCCATTTGCGGCCGCCTACGAGCAGTACTTC. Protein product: CASAPFAAAYEQYF.

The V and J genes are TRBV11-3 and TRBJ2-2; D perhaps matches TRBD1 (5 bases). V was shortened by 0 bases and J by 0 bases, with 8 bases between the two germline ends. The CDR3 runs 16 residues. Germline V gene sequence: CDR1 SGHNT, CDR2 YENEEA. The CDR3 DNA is TGTGCCAGCAGCTTAGAAAGGGGCGCGAACACCGGGGAGCTGTTTTTT. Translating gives CASSLERGANTGELFF.